This record looks at one T cell receptor beta chain sequence and its context. Its antigen is not identified. The data were taken from a study of shared clonotypes between healthy human individuals. CDR1 MNHEY and CDR2 SMNVEV come from the germline V gene (reference sequence). The CDR3 runs 16 residues. V dropped 3 bases and J dropped 0 bases, with 12 bases sitting between them. The table came from immunoSEQ multiplex PCR; TCRdb's copy has only in-frame clones and leaves some out. Altogether millions of clones are present, about 95% being singletons, with the ten largest covering roughly 1%. Study-level points and caveats: Memory subsets generally showed lower estimated richness than naive subsets. Expectations were that clonotype sharing among donors would be affected by sequencing depth.

Naive CD8 cells lacked CD45RO, underwent positive selection for CCR7 and left out terminally differentiated effector memory CD45RA+ cells. Only Caucasian adults living in Nashville, Tennessee served as donors. This sequence joins TRBV27 and TRBJ2-4, with D tentatively TRBD1 or TRBD2 (5 bases each). The sequenced sample was naive CD8+ T cells sorted from blood. The sequence was obtained from a young man in good health. The CDR3 spells CASSFQRGLAKNIQYF. The DNA of the CDR3 is TGTGCCAGCAGTTTCCAGAGGGGCTTAGCCAAAAACATTCAGTACTTC.